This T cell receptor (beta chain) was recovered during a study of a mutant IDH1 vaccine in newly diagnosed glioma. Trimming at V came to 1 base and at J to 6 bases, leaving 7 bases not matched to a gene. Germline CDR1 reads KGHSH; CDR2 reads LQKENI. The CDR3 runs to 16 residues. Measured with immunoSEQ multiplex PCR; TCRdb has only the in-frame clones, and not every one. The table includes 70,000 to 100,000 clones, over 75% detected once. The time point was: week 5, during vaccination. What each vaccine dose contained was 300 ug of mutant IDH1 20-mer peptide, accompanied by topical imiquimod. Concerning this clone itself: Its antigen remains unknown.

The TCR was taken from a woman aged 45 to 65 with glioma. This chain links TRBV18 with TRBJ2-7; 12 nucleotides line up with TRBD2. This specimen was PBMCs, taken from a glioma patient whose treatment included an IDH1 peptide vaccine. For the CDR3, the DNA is TGTGCCAGCTCACCACGGCTAGCGGGAGGGTTTATCGAGCAGTACTTC. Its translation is CASSPRLAGGFIEQYF.